The sequence of this T cell receptor beta chain was determined in a study of beta chain features in type 1 diabetes. General study results and limits: High-TCR-expressing cells could be over-represented by cDNA sequencing. Shortening of TCRB CDR3s, moderate but significant, appeared in all four CD4+ subsets of Type 1 diabetes patients. Whether HLA type influences TCRB rearrangement remained unresolved here.

Note on this clone: Its antigen is unknown.

This CDR3 is built from 17 residues. V was pared by 5 bases and J by 0 bases, with 6 bases of the junction left unmatched. Germline CDR1 MDHEN, CDR2 SYDVKM. All of the isolated RNA was reverse transcribed, so expressed TCRB transcripts were sequenced. The protocol was immunoSEQ multiplex PCR, while the TCRdb copy is restricted to in-frame clones and leaves out a portion. This sample yields roughly 160,000 clones, of which 7% to 9% are seen a single time; approximately 0.5% belongs to the top ten. The sequence was obtained from a man between 18 and 35 years old with type 1 diabetes. Sequencing was done on a sample of central memory CD4+ T cells from blood. The chain couples TRBV28 to TRBJ2-4, with 11 bases matching TRBD1. The CDR3 sequence is CASSRTGGLGAKNIQYF. DNA for the CDR3: TGTGCCAGCAGTCGGACAGGGGGCCTGGGAGCCAAAAACATTCAGTACTTC.